This T cell receptor (beta chain) emerged from a study of blood T cell repertoires in COVID-19. Study as a whole: Italy, Spain and the United States were the sources of the convalescent and acute COVID-19 samples.

Clones were sequenced by immunoSEQ multiplex PCR, and TCRdb holds only the in-frame ones, with some missing. This sample yields under 200,000 clones, of which 70% to 85% are seen a single time; roughly 12% belongs to the top ten. The CDR3 has 12 amino acids. Trimming left V 3 bases short and J 0 bases short, with 5 bases between. In germline, CDR1 is SQVTM, CDR2 ANQGSEA. The source of this sequence is a man aged 45 to 65 who had recovered from COVID-19. Material for sequencing was PBMCs or T cells enriched from blood (not recorded which). V gene TRBV29-1 combines with J gene TRBJ1-2, with unresolved D. DNA of the CDR3: TGCAGCGTTGAGGCCACTAACTATGGCTACACCTTC. Its translation: CSVEATNYGYTF.